This T cell receptor (beta chain) is from a study of T cell repertoires in cytomegalovirus infection. The overall study: TCR beta signatures that were public indicated CMV infection and matching HLA type. Study-level results: Of the TCR beta families, the public ones yielded a cumulative frequency that identified carriers of CMV plus the relevant HLA.

Trimming took off 6 bases at V and 4 bases at J, with 19 bases between the two ends. Germline lookup yields CDR1 DFQATT and CDR2 SNEGSKA (reference sequence). The CDR3 covers 14 residues. TCRdb re-called the reads with MiXCR, one entry per CDR3 protein. This sample has 510,000 or so distinct CDR3 sequences, with about 26% found just once. This clonotype came up once. Its antigen is unidentified. The TCR originated in a human donor in good health (CMV status not recorded). Some clones in this sample may be carry-over from other donors' samples. The chain links TRBV20-1 to TRBJ2-7; possibly TRBD1 for D (6 bases). The source material was PBMCs. The CDR3 sequence is CSARIRGKGYEQYF. The CDR3 coding sequence is TGCAGTGCCCGAATCAGGGGCAAAGGATACGAGCAGTACTTC.